Detailed here is one TCR beta chain. TCRdb keeps only in-frame clones here, not all; method: immunoSEQ multiplex PCR. Of a few hundred thousand clones detected, more than 75% appear once; the ten largest clones hold 0.92%. This specimen belongs to a study of cytomegalovirus exposure and HLA in healthy donors. Trimming at V came to 6 bases and at J to 5 bases, leaving 10 bases not matched to a gene. CDR3 size: 16 residues. The V gene's germline CDR1 is MNHNY and CDR2 SVGAGI (reference sequence). Sequencing input: PBMCs. The TCR comes from a young woman in good health and CMV-seronegative. The V call is TRBV6-6, the J call TRBJ2-7; 13 bases map to TRBD2. CDR3 nucleotide sequence: TGTGCCAGCAGCCGACCGGGACTAGCGGGACTCCACGAGCAGTACTTC. This codes for CASSRPGLAGLHEQYF.